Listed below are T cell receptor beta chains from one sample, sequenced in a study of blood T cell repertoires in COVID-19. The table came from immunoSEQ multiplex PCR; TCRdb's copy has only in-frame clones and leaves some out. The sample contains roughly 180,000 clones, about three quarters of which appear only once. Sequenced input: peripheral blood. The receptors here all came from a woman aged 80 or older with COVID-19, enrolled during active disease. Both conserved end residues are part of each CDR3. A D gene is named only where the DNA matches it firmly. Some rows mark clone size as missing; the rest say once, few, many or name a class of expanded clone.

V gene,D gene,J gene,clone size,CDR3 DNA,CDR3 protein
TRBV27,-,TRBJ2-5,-,TGTGCCAGCAGTTTAAGTATCGGGTTGGAGACCCAGTACTTC,CASSLSIGLETQYF
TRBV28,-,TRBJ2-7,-,TGTGCCAGCAGCCCTCTAGCGTCTGGGTCGAGCGAGCAGTACTTC,CASSPLASGSSEQYF
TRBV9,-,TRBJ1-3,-,TGTGCCAGCAGCGTAGTGCCGGTCTTCTCTGGAAACACCATATATTTT,CASSVVPVFSGNTIYF
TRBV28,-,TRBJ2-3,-,TGTGCCAGCAGTGGTTGGGGGGTTATCACAGATACGCAGTATTTT,CASSGWGVITDTQYF
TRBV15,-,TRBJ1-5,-,TGTGCCACCAGCCCGCGACATCTGAGCAATCAGCCCCAGCATTTT,CATSPRHLSNQPQHF
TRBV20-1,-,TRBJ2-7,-,TGCAGTGCTAGTAAAAGCCCCCTCTACGAGCAGTACTTC,CSASKSPLYEQYF
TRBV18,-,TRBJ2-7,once,TGTGCCAGCTCACCAGCCAGAGGGAGGGGGTCCTACGAGCAGTACTTC,CASSPARGRGSYEQYF
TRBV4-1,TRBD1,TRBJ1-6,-,TGCGCCAGCAGCCAAGGGGACAGGGCCTCACCCCTCCACTTT,CASSQGDRASPLHF
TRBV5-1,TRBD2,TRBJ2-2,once,TGCGCCAGCAGCTTGCTGGGACTAGCGAACACCGGGGAGCTGTTTTTT,CASSLLGLANTGELFF
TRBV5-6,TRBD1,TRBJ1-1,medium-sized,TGTGCCAGCAGCCCGACAGGGGGCGAGGACATGAACACTGAAGCTTTCTTT,CASSPTGGEDMNTEAFF
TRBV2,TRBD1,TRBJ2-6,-,TGTGCCAGCGACGGGACAGGGATTGCTGGGGCCAACGTCCTGACTTTC,CASDGTGIAGANVLTF